The clone carrying this TCR beta chain was seen a handful of times. Antigen: not known. The data were obtained in a study of T cells after yellow fever vaccination. Study-level background: SMART-Seq v4 Ultra Low Input prepared the low-cell-number fractions. Study-level points and caveats: High-abundance clonotypes from the bulk population could contaminate FACS-sorted repertoires. The secondary response was weaker but peaked faster, day 5 versus 15.

CDR1 and CDR2 from the germline V gene are MNHNY and SVGAGI (reference sequence). Trimming left V 1 base short and J 5 bases short, with 14 bases between. This CDR3 is built from 15 residues. Each CDR3 protein is one row after TCRdb ran MiXCR on the 5' RACE reads. This sample carries hundreds of thousands of distinct CDR3 sequences, around an eighth of them seen once, and the ten largest clones take approximately 3.4%. The source was CD4+ T cells sorted from PBMCs, collected 15 days after the yellow fever booster vaccination. V gene TRBV6-6 combines with J gene TRBJ2-5, with D perhaps TRBD1 (6 bases). The TCR was taken from a man between 18 and 35 years old who received the YFV17D yellow fever vaccine. In DNA, the CDR3 is TGTGCCAGCAGTTACTTACAGGGATCACTGGAGACCCAGTACTTC. Its translation: CASSYLQGSLETQYF.